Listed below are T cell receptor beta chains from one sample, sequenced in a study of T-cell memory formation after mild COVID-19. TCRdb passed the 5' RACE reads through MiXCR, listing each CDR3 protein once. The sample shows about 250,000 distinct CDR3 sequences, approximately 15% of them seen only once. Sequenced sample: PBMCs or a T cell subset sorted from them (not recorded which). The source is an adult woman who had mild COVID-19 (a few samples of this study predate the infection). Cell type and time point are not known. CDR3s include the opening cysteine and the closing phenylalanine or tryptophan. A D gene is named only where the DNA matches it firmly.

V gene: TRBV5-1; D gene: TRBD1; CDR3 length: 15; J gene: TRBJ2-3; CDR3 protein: CASSSRTGEGDTQYF
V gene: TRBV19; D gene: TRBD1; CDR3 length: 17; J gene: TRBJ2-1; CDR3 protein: CASSLPRGDRLSIEQFF
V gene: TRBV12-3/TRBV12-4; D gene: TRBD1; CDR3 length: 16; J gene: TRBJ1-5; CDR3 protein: CASSLALQGMNQPQHF
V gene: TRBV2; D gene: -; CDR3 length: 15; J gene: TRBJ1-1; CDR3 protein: CASSEAEMGNTEAFF
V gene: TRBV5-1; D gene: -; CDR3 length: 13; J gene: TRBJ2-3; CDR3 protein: CASGGSNTDTQYF
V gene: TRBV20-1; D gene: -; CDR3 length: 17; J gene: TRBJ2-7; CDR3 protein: CSARSPEPRRGTYEQYF
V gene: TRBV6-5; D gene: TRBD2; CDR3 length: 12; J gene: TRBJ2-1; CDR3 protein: CASSYGGTSLFF
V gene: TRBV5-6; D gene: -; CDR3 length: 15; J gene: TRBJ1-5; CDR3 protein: CASSLWQSPNQPQHF
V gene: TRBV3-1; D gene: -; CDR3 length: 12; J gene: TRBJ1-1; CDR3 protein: CASSYGGGQAFF
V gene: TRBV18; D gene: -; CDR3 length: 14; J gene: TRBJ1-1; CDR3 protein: CASSPQEMNTEAFF
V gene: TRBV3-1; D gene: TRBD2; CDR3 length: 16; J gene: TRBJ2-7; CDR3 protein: CASSHRRTSGRYEQYF
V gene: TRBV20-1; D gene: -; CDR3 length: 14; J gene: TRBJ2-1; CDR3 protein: CSAMKGASSDEQFF
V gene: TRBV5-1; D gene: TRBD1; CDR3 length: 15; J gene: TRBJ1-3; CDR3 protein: CASSGGQSSGNTIYF
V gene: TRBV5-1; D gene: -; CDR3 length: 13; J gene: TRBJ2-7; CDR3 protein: CASTLGGSYEQYF
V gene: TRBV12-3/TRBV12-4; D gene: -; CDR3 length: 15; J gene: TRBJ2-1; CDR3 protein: CASTQRGAGNNEQFF
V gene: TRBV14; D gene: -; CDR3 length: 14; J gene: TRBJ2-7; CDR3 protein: CASSPGKGLYEQYF
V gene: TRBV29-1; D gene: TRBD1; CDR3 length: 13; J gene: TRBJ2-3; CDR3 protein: CSVEDRGGYTQYF
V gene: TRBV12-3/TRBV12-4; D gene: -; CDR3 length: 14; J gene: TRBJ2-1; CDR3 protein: CASSLGLVNNEQFF
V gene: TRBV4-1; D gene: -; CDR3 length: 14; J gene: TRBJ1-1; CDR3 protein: CASSQTGGVAEAFF
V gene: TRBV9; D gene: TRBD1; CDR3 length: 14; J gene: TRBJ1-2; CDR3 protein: CASSAGQALYGYTF
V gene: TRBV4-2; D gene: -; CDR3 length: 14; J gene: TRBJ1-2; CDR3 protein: CASSITGTSYGYTF
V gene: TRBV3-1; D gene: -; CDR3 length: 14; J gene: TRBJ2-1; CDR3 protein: CASSHGGALNEQFF
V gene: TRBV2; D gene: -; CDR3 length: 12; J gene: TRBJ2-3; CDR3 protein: CASSDGEDTQYF
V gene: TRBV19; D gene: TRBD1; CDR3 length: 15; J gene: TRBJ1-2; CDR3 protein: CASTASDRANYGYTF
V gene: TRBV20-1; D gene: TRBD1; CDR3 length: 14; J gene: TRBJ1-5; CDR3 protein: CSAAPGQGRQPQHF
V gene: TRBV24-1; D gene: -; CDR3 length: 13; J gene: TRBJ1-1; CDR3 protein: CATSGGPQGKAFF
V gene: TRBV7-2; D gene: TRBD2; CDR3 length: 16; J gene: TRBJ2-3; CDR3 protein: CASSRTAGRATDTQYF